The next 25 T cell receptor beta chains were all read from a single sample in a study of blood T cell repertoires in COVID-19. The repertoire was sequenced with immunoSEQ multiplex PCR; TCRdb's copy has only in-frame clones and lacks some. The repertoire includes about 340,000 clones, around 82% of them detected once, and 2.5% to 3% sits in the top ten. Sequencing was performed on peripheral blood. Every receptor here comes from a man under 40 with active or convalescent COVID-19.

J is TRBJ2-6 and V is TRBV10-3, with 8 bases that match TRBD1. V gave up 5 bases and J gave up 11 bases; unmatched junction bases: 8. This CDR3 contains 14 residues. Per germline, CDR1 ENHRY and CDR2 SYGVKD. CDR3 nucleotides: TGTGCCATCAGTAACGCCGGGACAGGAGACGTCCTGACTTTC. Translated: CAISNAGTGDVLTF.

The CDR3: CASSPRQGPYNEQFF. CDR3 sequence (DNA): TGTGCCAGCAGTCCCCGCCAGGGCCCTTACAATGAGCAGTTCTTC. The chain links TRBV6-5 to TRBJ2-1; D perhaps matches TRBD1 (5 bases). Trimming cost V 5 bases and J 4 bases, with 15 bases left between them. CDR3 size: 15 residues. Germline assignment: CDR1 MNHEY and CDR2 SVGAGI.

V usage is TRBV28 and J usage is TRBJ1-5; D is ambiguous. Trimming removed 5 bases from V and 2 bases from J, with 10 bases in between. The CDR3 runs to 14 residues. CDR1 and CDR2 (germline): MDHEN, SYDVKM. The CDR3 DNA reads TGTGCCAGCAGTCCCGCCCGGGGCAATCAGCCCCAGCATTTT. Its protein product is CASSPARGNQPQHF.

V is TRBV11-2 and J is TRBJ1-1; D remains ambiguous. Germline V gene lookup returns CDR1 SGHAT and CDR2 FQNNGV. The CDR3 runs 14 residues. Trimming took off 0 bases at V and 3 bases at J, with 8 bases between the two ends. For the CDR3, the DNA is TGTGCCAGCAGCTTAGAGGGCACTTACACTGAAGCTTTCTTT. Protein sequence: CASSLEGTYTEAFF.

The chain links TRBV21-1 to TRBJ1-2; the tabulated D call, TRBD1, remains unverified against the DNA. TRBV21-1 represents a pseudogene. The CDR3 is made up of 15 amino acids. As DNA, the CDR3 is TGTGCCAGCAGCAGGGGACAGCCTTTTCTCTATGGCTACACCTTC. This translates into CASSRGQPFLYGYTF.

The V and J genes are TRBV5-8 and TRBJ2-5; 11 nucleotides align to TRBD2. CDR1 is SGHTS and CDR2 is YDEGEE in the germline V gene. After removal of 5 bases from V and 0 bases from J, the junction contained 6 bases not matched to a gene. This CDR3 is built from 16 residues. This CDR3 is CASRSTSGGNQETQYF. CDR3 DNA: TGTGCCAGCAGATCTACTAGCGGGGGAAACCAAGAGACCCAGTACTTC.

This chain uses TRBV6-5 with TRBJ1-2; maybe TRBD1 (6 bases). The CDR3 spans 14 residues. Trimming left V 2 bases short and J 5 bases short, with 12 bases between. Germline assignment: CDR1 MNHEY and CDR2 SVGAGI. Written as DNA, the CDR3 is TGTGCCAGCAGTTACCGCCGGGACAATTATGGCTACACCTTC. Its protein product is CASSYRRDNYGYTF.

This clone was recorded many times. The chain recombines TRBV5-1 with TRBJ1-2; the match to TRBD1 covers 9 bases. The J segment lost 3 bases and the V segment lost 0 bases, leaving 12 bases of the junction unmatched. This CDR3 is 18 amino acids long. The germline V gene has CDR1 SGHRS and CDR2 YFSETQ. Written as DNA, the CDR3 is TGCGCCAGCAGCTTGGCTGGACAGGGGCCCCAAGGGGACTATGGCTACACCTTC. Its translation is CASSLAGQGPQGDYGYTF.

The V and J genes are TRBV19 and TRBJ2-1; TRBD2 agrees at 7 bases. The CDR3 spans 14 residues. CDR1 LNHDA and CDR2 SQIVND come from the germline V gene (reference sequence). After removal of 7 bases from V and 2 bases from J, the junction contained 5 bases not matched to a gene. The CDR3 reads CASKPAGAYNEQFF. In DNA form, the CDR3 reads TGTGCCAGTAAGCCGGCGGGGGCCTACAATGAGCAGTTCTTC.

Ten or more counts support this clone. V usage is TRBV5-6 and J usage is TRBJ1-5; tentative D call: TRBD1 (5 bases). Germline V gene data show CDR1 as SGHDT and CDR2 as YYEEEE. V lost 3 bases and J lost 11, with 9 bases in between. The CDR3 contains 11 residues. The CDR3 protein is CASSSRVAQHF. In nucleotides, the CDR3 is TGTGCCAGCAGCTCCAGGGTAGCCCAGCATTTT.

This chain joins TRBV10-2 and TRBJ2-7; D is possibly TRBD1 (6 bases). The CDR3 is 15 amino acids. Per the germline V gene, CDR1 is WSHSY and CDR2 is SAAADI. Trimming removed 1 base from V and 0 bases from J, with 10 bases in between. This chain's CDR3 is CASSEFRGYSYEQYF. CDR3 nucleotides: TGCGCCAGCAGTGAGTTCAGGGGCTACTCCTACGAGCAGTACTTC.

The sample holds a few counts of this clone. The chain links TRBV20-1 to TRBJ2-1; tentatively, D is TRBD2 (5 bases). V was pared by 5 bases and J by 8 bases, with 10 bases between. This CDR3 has 11 residues. Germline V gene data show CDR1 as DFQATT and CDR2 as SNEGSKA (reference sequence). CDR3 in amino acids: CSAYTRHEQFF. CDR3 nucleotides: TGCAGTGCTTATACTAGGCATGAGCAGTTCTTC.

The J gene is TRBJ2-5, the V gene TRBV19; 8 bases are a match to TRBD1. The CDR3 length is 14 residues. CDR1 and CDR2 from the germline V gene are LNHDA and SQIVND (reference sequence). V shed 8 bases, J shed 3 bases, and the junction held 8 bases outside the gene matches. CDR3 DNA: TGTGCCAGTTCTGACAGGGGCAGGGAAGAGACCCAGTACTTC. It codes for CASSDRGREETQYF.

This clone came up many times. This sequence joins TRBV2 and TRBJ1-1; TRBD1 is a possible D gene (6 bases). The CDR3 length is 14 residues. Between the trimmed V and J ends, which lost 4 bases and 11 bases, there was a span of 20 bases. Germline-derived CDR1 and CDR2 are SNHLY and FYNNEI. The CDR3, as DNA: TGTGCCAGCAGTGTGGGCAGGGGCCCCCAAAGGGCTTTCTTT. It translates to CASSVGRGPQRAFF.

The rearrangement joins TRBV11-2 to TRBJ1-1, with D maybe TRBD1 (5 bases). CDR1 is SGHAT and CDR2 is FQNNGV in the germline V gene. This CDR3 is built from 14 residues. Trimming left V 5 bases short and J 1 base short, with 11 bases between. CDR3 residues: CASSTRTGNTEAFF. The CDR3 bases are TGTGCCAGCAGCACAAGAACAGGGAACACTGAAGCTTTCTTT.

The V and J genes are TRBV7-9 and TRBJ1-5; 8 bases match TRBD1. Germline CDR1 and CDR2: SEHNR and FQNEAQ (reference sequence). The J segment lost 4 bases and the V segment lost 5 bases, leaving 4 bases of the junction unmatched. The length of the CDR3 is 14 residues. CDR3 DNA sequence: TGTGCCAGCAGCCGGACAGGGAGTAATCAGCCCCAGCATTTT. Translation gives CASSRTGSNQPQHF.

This clone was seen only once. J is TRBJ1-2 and V is TRBV3-1 (or the pseudogene TRBV3-2), with D perhaps matching TRBD1 (6 bases). The V gene lost 7 bases and the J gene lost 4 bases, with 13 bases spanning the gap. The CDR3 contains 13 residues. The germline CDR1 and CDR2 sequences are LGHDT and YNNKEL (reference sequence). The chain's CDR3 is CASNLGGSYGYTF. The CDR3 DNA sequence: TGTGCCAGCAACCTAGGGGGTAGCTATGGCTACACCTTC.

The chain carries TRBV6-5 and TRBJ1-2; 10 nucleotides match TRBD1. The length of the CDR3 is 13 residues. CDR1 is MNHEY and CDR2 is SVGAGI in the germline V gene. Trimming at V came to 6 bases and at J to 11 bases, leaving 9 bases not matched to a gene. CDR3 sequence reads: CASRITGQGGYTF. The DNA for the CDR3 is TGTGCCAGCAGAATAACTGGACAGGGGGGTTACACCTTC.

V is TRBV4-2 and J is TRBJ1-1; the D is unclear. CDR1 is LGHNA, CDR2 YNFKEQ, per germline. V was pared by 0 bases and J by 0 bases, with 5 bases between. The CDR3 has 14 amino acids. This CDR3 reads CASSQDLVNTEAFF. Here the CDR3 DNA reads TGTGCCAGCAGCCAAGATTTAGTGAACACTGAAGCTTTCTTT.

The chain is built from TRBV6-5 and TRBJ1-3; tentative D call: TRBD1 (5 bases). V lost 6 bases and J 2 bases, leaving 14 bases between the germline ends. This CDR3 is 15 amino acids long. The germline gives CDR1 MNHEY, CDR2 SVGAGI. This chain's CDR3 is CASSIQGRAGNTIYF. The CDR3 DNA is TGTGCCAGCAGCATTCAAGGCAGGGCTGGAAACACCATATATTTT.

The chain has TRBV3-1 (or the pseudogene TRBV3-2) and TRBJ2-6, with TRBD1 as a possible D gene (6 bases). CDR1 and CDR2 (germline): LGHDT, YNNKEL (reference sequence). The CDR3 is 16 residues long. V was cut by 2 bases and J by 3 bases, with 11 bases left in between. CDR3 region: CASSQNRAGGANVLTF. The CDR3 DNA sequence: TGTGCCAGCAGCCAAAACAGGGCCGGTGGGGCCAACGTCCTGACTTTC.

The rearrangement links TRBV28 to TRBJ1-5; possibly TRBD1 for D (6 bases). V was clipped by 7 bases and J by 5 bases, with 9 bases between them. The germline V gene has CDR1 MDHEN and CDR2 SYDVKM. CDR3 length: 12 residues. Here the CDR3 reads CASTAGDQPQHF. The CDR3, as DNA: TGTGCCAGCACCGCAGGGGATCAGCCCCAGCATTTT.

The chain is built from TRBV19 and TRBJ1-5, with D unresolved. Per germline, CDR1 LNHDA and CDR2 SQIVND (reference sequence). The CDR3 runs to 12 residues. V dropped 5 bases and J dropped 5 bases, with 7 bases sitting between them. The CDR3 DNA sequence: TGTGCCAGTAGTCCCCTAGATCAGCCCCAGCATTTT. Its protein product is CASSPLDQPQHF.

J is TRBJ1-1 and V is TRBV24-1; TRBD1 agrees at 9 bases. J gave up 10 bases and V 1 base, and 6 bases lay outside the gene matches. The CDR3 is 14 residues long. Germline values: CDR1 KGHDR, CDR2 SFDVKD. The CDR3 DNA reads as TGTGCCACCAGTGATTTCGACCAGACAGGGGGAGCTTTCTTT. It yields the protein CATSDFDQTGGAFF.

The rearrangement joins TRBV28 to TRBJ2-7, with D tentatively TRBD2 (6 bases). Trimming removed 6 bases at V and 6 bases at J, with 21 bases between. The CDR3 contains 15 residues. Germline-derived CDR1 and CDR2 are MDHEN and SYDVKM. CDR3 in amino acids: CASSSQEGLGSEQYF. The CDR3, as DNA: TGTGCCAGCAGCTCACAGGAGGGCCTGGGATCCGAGCAGTACTTC.